Listed below are T cell receptor beta chains from one sample, sequenced in a study of chemoradiotherapy in HPV16-positive cancers. The assay was immunoSEQ multiplex PCR, and TCRdb's table has in-frame clones only and misses some. This table has 750 to 850 clones, approximately 80% appearing once. The specimen comprised tumor tissue, sampled from a patient who underwent chemoradiotherapy. The source is a human donor with HPV-associated anogenital cancer. Each CDR3 is given with its conserved first and last residue. A D gene is named only where the DNA matches it firmly. Clone size is stated in some rows and not others, as once, few, many or a class when expanded.

d_gene: TRBD2
j_gene: TRBJ2-5
len: 14
v_gene: TRBV7-9
abundance: .
CDR3aa: CASSFGGGIETQYF

d_gene: .
j_gene: TRBJ1-5
len: 12
v_gene: TRBV7-9
abundance: .
CDR3aa: CASSLDNQPQHF

d_gene: .
j_gene: TRBJ2-1
len: 15
v_gene: TRBV4-2
abundance: .
CDR3aa: CASSQDPADYNEQFF

d_gene: TRBD1
j_gene: TRBJ2-7
len: 15
v_gene: TRBV29-1
abundance: few
CDR3aa: CSAQPGTGGSYEQYF

d_gene: .
j_gene: TRBJ1-3
len: 16
v_gene: TRBV7-2
abundance: .
CDR3aa: CASSSNSAYSGNTIYF

d_gene: .
j_gene: TRBJ2-7
len: 13
v_gene: TRBV4-1
abundance: few
CDR3aa: CASSQGYVNEQYF

d_gene: TRBD1
j_gene: TRBJ1-2
len: 15
v_gene: TRBV5-6
abundance: .
CDR3aa: CASKGTGAFLYGYTF

d_gene: .
j_gene: TRBJ2-3
len: 18
v_gene: TRBV7-2
abundance: .
CDR3aa: CASSLIVFTHKSTDTQYF

d_gene: .
j_gene: TRBJ2-7
len: 13
v_gene: TRBV19
abundance: hyperexpanded
CDR3aa: CASSPGPNYEQYF

d_gene: .
j_gene: TRBJ2-6
len: 16
v_gene: TRBV2
abundance: .
CDR3aa: CASSEPTGSGANVLTF

d_gene: TRBD1
j_gene: TRBJ1-5
len: 15
v_gene: TRBV6-6
abundance: few
CDR3aa: CASRKTGNSNQPQHF

d_gene: .
j_gene: TRBJ1-2
len: 13
v_gene: TRBV10-3
abundance: .
CDR3aa: CAISESPTFGYTF

d_gene: TRBD2
j_gene: TRBJ2-5
len: 15
v_gene: TRBV5-6
abundance: .
CDR3aa: CASSLGTSGGETQYF

d_gene: .
j_gene: TRBJ1-2
len: 14
v_gene: TRBV29-1
abundance: .
CDR3aa: CSVEPPGANKGYTF

d_gene: TRBD1
j_gene: TRBJ1-6
len: 14
v_gene: TRBV5-1
abundance: .
CDR3aa: CASSRTGGNSPLHF

d_gene: TRBD2
j_gene: TRBJ2-7
len: 14
v_gene: TRBV11-1
abundance: .
CDR3aa: CASREAAGLYEQYF

d_gene: TRBD1
j_gene: TRBJ1-4
len: 14
v_gene: TRBV6-4
abundance: once
CDR3aa: CASRLDRDREKLFF

d_gene: .
j_gene: TRBJ1-1
len: 16
v_gene: TRBV7-2
abundance: .
CDR3aa: CASSLGVGLMNTEAFF

d_gene: .
j_gene: TRBJ2-1
len: 13
v_gene: TRBV11-3
abundance: .
CDR3aa: CASSFGILNEQFF

d_gene: .
j_gene: TRBJ1-1
len: 14
v_gene: TRBV19
abundance: few
CDR3aa: CASNQPGTSAEAFF